The 29 T cell receptor beta chains presented below share a single source sample, sequenced in a study of cytomegalovirus exposure and HLA in healthy donors. The PCR ran on 60 Vbeta and 13 Jbeta primers. This table comes from immunoSEQ multiplex PCR, and its TCRdb copy is limited to in-frame clones, with some not included. Here the sample spans more than 130,000 clones, roughly two thirds being singletons. Sequenced sample: PBMCs. These TCRs come from a human donor in good health.

V usage is TRBV28 and J usage is TRBJ1-6; TRBD1 agrees at 7 bases. This CDR3 region has 14 residues. The ends lost 3 bases at V and 10 bases at J; junction bases unmatched: 6. Germline V gene sequence: CDR1 MDHEN, CDR2 SYDVKM. Here the CDR3 reads CASSLTGIGSPLHF. DNA of the CDR3: TGTGCCAGCAGTTTGACAGGGATAGGGTCACCCCTCCACTTT.

The chain carries TRBV5-4 and TRBJ2-1; tentative D call: TRBD2 (5 bases). The CDR3 covers 14 residues. From germline, CDR1 is SGHNT and CDR2 YYREEE (reference sequence). V was clipped by 0 bases and J by 6 bases, with 10 bases between them. CDR3 DNA sequence: TGTGCCAGCAGCTTGGGAGGACGGGGCAATGAGCAGTTCTTC. Protein: CASSLGGRGNEQFF.

Only one count was recorded for this clone. V gene TRBV6-5 combines with J gene TRBJ2-5, with 7 bases matching TRBD1. The germline gives CDR1 MNHEY, CDR2 SVGAGI. The CDR3 sequence is 14 residues long. V shed 1 base, J shed 1 base, and the junction held 0 bases outside the gene matches. CDR3 amino acids: CASSYWTGQETQYF. The CDR3, as DNA: TGTGCCAGCAGTTACTGGACAGGCCAAGAGACCCAGTACTTC.

The chain has TRBV27 and TRBJ1-1; D may be TRBD1 (5 bases). V was clipped by 0 bases and J by 8 bases, with 10 bases between them. Germline CDR1 is MNHEY and CDR2 is SMNVEV (reference sequence). The CDR3 has 13 residues. CDR3 loop: CASSLSARAEAFF. The DNA for the CDR3 is TGTGCCAGCAGTTTATCGGCCAGGGCAGAAGCTTTCTTT.

The chain has TRBV5-4 and TRBJ2-5; tentatively, D is TRBD1 (5 bases). In germline, CDR1 is SGHNT, CDR2 YYREEE (reference sequence). Deletions cut 2 bases from V and 3 bases from J, with 8 bases between. The CDR3 spans 13 residues. The CDR3 bases are TGTGCCAGCAGCTTAGTGACAGAAGAGACCCAGTACTTC. This translates into CASSLVTEETQYF. The full variable domain, rest sourced from reference TRBV5-4 and TRBJ2-5, is ETGVTQSPTHLIKTRGQQVTLRCSSQSGHNTVSWYQQALGQGPQFIFQYYREEENGRGNFPPRFSGLQFPNYSSELNVNALELDDSALYLCASSLVTEETQYFGPGTRLLVL.

DNA of the CDR3: TGTGCCAGCAGCGATACAGGGGGCGCGGTCAGGGAGCTGTTTTTT. Protein: CASSDTGGAVRELFF. The chain uses TRBV6-6 and TRBJ2-2, with TRBD1 matching over 9 bases. The CDR3 length is 15 residues. After removal of 6 bases from V and 9 bases from J, the junction contained 11 bases not matched to a gene. Germline CDR1 reads MNHNY; CDR2 reads SVGAGI (reference sequence).

V and J are TRBV21-1 and TRBJ2-5; TRBD2, the D gene given by the table, was not confirmed from the DNA. TRBV21-1 is termed a pseudogene. The CDR3 consists of 14 residues. DNA for the CDR3: TGTGCCAGCAGCAATTATTACGGAGTGGAGACCCAGTACTTC. Amino acid sequence: CASSNYYGVETQYF.

This clone was seen more than once but under ten times. V usage is TRBV6-4 and J usage is TRBJ2-5; a possible D gene is TRBD2 (6 bases). Germline loops: CDR1 MRHNA, CDR2 SNTAGT. The CDR3 is 16 amino acids. V was shortened by 5 bases and J by 1 base, with 17 bases between the two germline ends. This CDR3 is CASSLDRRVPQETQYF. The DNA for the CDR3 is TGTGCCAGCAGTCTGGATCGGAGGGTACCCCAAGAGACCCAGTACTTC.

The J gene is TRBJ2-2, the V gene TRBV15, with 8 bases lining up with TRBD1. The CDR3 has 17 residues. Trimming at V came to 0 bases and at J to 8 bases, leaving 11 bases not matched to a gene. The germline CDR1 and CDR2 sequences are LNHNV and YYDKDF (reference sequence). CDR3 nucleotide sequence: TGTGCCACCAGCAGAGAGCAGGTGGCCAGGGGGCTAGGGGAGCTGTTTTTT. This translates into CATSREQVARGLGELFF.

J is TRBJ1-1 and V is TRBV6-6; D gene ambiguous. The CDR3 spans 11 residues. Germline CDR1 MNHNY, CDR2 SVGAGI (reference sequence). V lost 0 bases and J 7 bases, leaving 3 bases between the germline ends. The CDR3 reads CASSYSYEAFF. DNA for the CDR3: TGTGCCAGCAGTTACTCTTATGAAGCTTTCTTT.

On this clone itself: One end of the junction fails to match germline, which may point to a read error. The J gene is TRBJ2-7, the V gene TRBV30; 10 bases fit TRBD1. Germline V gives CDR1 GTSNPN, CDR2 SVGIG (reference sequence). The CDR3 contains 13 residues. This CDR3 reads CAWSLTGTGAVNF. CDR3 nucleotide sequence: TGTGCCTGGAGTCTAACCGGGACAGGGGCCGTCAACTTC.

This chain connects TRBV27 to TRBJ2-1, with 7 bases that match TRBD1. The ends lost 6 bases at V and 6 bases at J; junction bases unmatched: 2. The germline V gene has CDR1 MNHEY and CDR2 SMNVEV (reference sequence). CDR3 size: 12 residues. CDR3 loop: CASRTGVNEQFF. In DNA form, the CDR3 reads TGTGCCAGCAGAACAGGGGTCAATGAGCAGTTCTTC.

The genes are TRBV7-9 and TRBJ2-7, with D unresolved. The CDR3 is made up of 13 amino acids. Trimming cost V 5 bases and J 1 base, with 9 bases left between them. The V gene's germline CDR1 is SEHNR and CDR2 FQNEAQ (reference sequence). As DNA, the CDR3 is TGTGCCAGCAGCGGCCGGGTGTCCTACGAGCAGTACTTC. Its translation is CASSGRVSYEQYF.

To note about this clone: Other DNA sequences in the same sample also yield this CDR3. This rearrangement joins TRBV7-9 to TRBJ1-1; maybe TRBD1 (6 bases). V was clipped by 4 bases and J by 4 bases, with 7 bases between them. CDR3 length: 12 residues. CDR1 and CDR2 (germline): SEHNR, FQNEAQ (reference sequence). The CDR3 DNA follows: TGTGCCAGCAGCTCAGGGGCCACTGAAGCTTTCTTT. Translated, it gives CASSSGATEAFF.

This clone was seen only once. V gene TRBV5-1 combines with J gene TRBJ2-3; 7 nucleotides match TRBD1. CDR3 size: 15 residues. Germline loops: CDR1 SGHRS, CDR2 YFSETQ. V lost 1 base and J lost 2; bases outside the gene matches: 4. The CDR3 loop reads CASSLQEGATDTQYF. The CDR3 region has the DNA TGCGCCAGCAGCTTGCAAGAGGGGGCCACAGATACGCAGTATTTT. The full variable domain, rest sourced from reference TRBV5-1 and TRBJ2-3, is KAGVTQTPRYLIKTRGQQVTLSCSPISGHRSVSWYQQTPGQGLQFLFEYFSETQRNKGNFPGRFSGRQFSNSRSEMNVSTLELGDSALYLCASSLQEGATDTQYFGPGTRLTVL.

The chain has TRBV7-6 and TRBJ1-2, with D perhaps matching TRBD1 (6 bases). CDR1 SGHVS and CDR2 FNYEAQ come from the germline V gene. This CDR3 is built from 15 residues. V lost 5 bases and J 5 bases, leaving 18 bases between the germline ends. The DNA for the CDR3 is TGTGCCAGCAGCCCCTCCCCCACAGGGACGTATGGCTACACCTTC. Encoded protein: CASSPSPTGTYGYTF.

This clone came up once. The chain recombines TRBV18 with TRBJ2-3; TRBD2 matches 8 bases. Germline loops: CDR1 KGHSH, CDR2 LQKENI. The V and J ends lost 3 bases and 5 bases, in that order; junction bases with no gene match: 4. The CDR3 length is 14 residues. The CDR3 bases are TGTGCCAGCTCACCCGCGGGGGGCGGAGATACGCAGTATTTT. Its translation is CASSPAGGGDTQYF.

The chain joins TRBV6-4 to TRBJ2-1; 9 bases are a match to TRBD2. This CDR3 comprises 16 residues. Germline lookup yields CDR1 MRHNA and CDR2 SNTAGT. J lost 2 bases, V lost 3 bases, and 5 bases had no gene match. The CDR3 region is CASSELAGGTYNEQFF. The DNA of the CDR3 is TGTGCCAGCAGTGAATTGGCGGGAGGGACCTACAATGAGCAGTTCTTC.

The chain joins TRBV2 to TRBJ1-3; D possibly corresponds to TRBD1 (5 bases). The germline V gene encodes CDR1 SNHLY and CDR2 FYNNEI. V lost 8 bases, J lost 0 bases, and 11 bases lay in between. This CDR3 contains 14 residues. The CDR3 region is CASLTDNSGNTIYF. CDR3 nucleotide sequence: TGTGCCAGCTTGACAGACAACTCTGGAAACACCATATATTTT.

V usage is TRBV4-1 and J usage is TRBJ1-2, with 9 bases identical to TRBD1. There are 15 residues in the CDR3. Losses at the gene ends were 1 base for V and 6 bases for J; bases not matched to a gene: 6. The V gene's germline CDR1 is MGHRA and CDR2 YSYEKL. The chain's CDR3 is CASSQGRDRVNGYTF. The CDR3, as DNA: TGCGCCAGCAGCCAAGGTCGGGACAGGGTGAATGGCTACACCTTC.

This rearrangement joins TRBV9 to TRBJ1-1, with D tentatively TRBD1 (5 bases). The length of the CDR3 is 15 residues. V lost 3 bases, J lost 4 bases, and 16 bases lay in between. Germline V lookup: CDR1 SGDLS, CDR2 YYNGEE. The CDR3 reads CASSAQGAGPTEAFF. The DNA of the CDR3 is TGTGCCAGCAGCGCCCAAGGGGCAGGTCCCACTGAAGCTTTCTTT. Based on the CDR3 plus reference TRBV9 and TRBJ1-1, the full variable domain is DSGVTQTPKHLITATGQRVTLRCSPRSGDLSVYWYQQSLDQGLQFLIQYYNGEERAKGNILERFSAQQFPDLHSELNLSSLELGDSALYFCASSAQGAGPTEAFFGQGTRLTVV.

V is TRBV6-5 and J is TRBJ1-2, with no clear D. Trimming pared 10 bases from V and 0 bases from J, leaving 12 bases between. CDR1 is MNHEY, CDR2 SVGAGI, per germline. The CDR3 length is 13 residues. The DNA of the CDR3 is TGTGCCACCAGAATTCGAGCTAACTATGGCTACACCTTC. Its translation is CATRIRANYGYTF.

The rearrangement joins TRBV6-5 to TRBJ1-1; D gene unclear. CDR3 size: 13 residues. V gave up 7 bases and J gave up 1 base, with 10 bases separating them. CDR1 is MNHEY and CDR2 is SVGAGI in the germline V gene. The CDR3 spells CASIKPGNTEAFF. DNA of the CDR3: TGTGCCAGCATTAAACCGGGGAACACTGAAGCTTTCTTT.

The chain recombines TRBV13 with TRBJ2-1; D is uncertain. CDR1 and CDR2 from the germline V gene are PRHDT and FYEKMQ (reference sequence). The CDR3 loop spans 13 amino acids. V was cut by 6 bases and J by 9 bases, with 15 bases left in between. The CDR3: CASRPPTVTEQFF. The CDR3 DNA sequence: TGTGCCAGCAGGCCCCCGACTGTAACTGAGCAGTTCTTC.

V usage is TRBV7-9 and J usage is TRBJ1-6, with D tentatively TRBD1 (5 bases). Germline CDR1 is SEHNR and CDR2 is FQNEAQ (reference sequence). V shed 1 base and J shed 4 bases, with 8 bases lying between them. CDR3 length equals 15 residues. The CDR3 is CASSLGTGYNSPLHF. DNA of the CDR3: TGTGCCAGCAGCTTAGGAACAGGTTATAATTCACCCCTCCACTTT.

This clone was counted a single time. The chain couples TRBV5-1 to TRBJ2-5; the D gene is possibly TRBD1 (6 bases). Looked up from germline, CDR1 is SGHRS and CDR2 is YFSETQ. With 4 bases removed from V and 2 bases from J, the gap between germline ends came to 15 bases. CDR3 length: 15 residues. CDR3 amino acids: CASSLGGQSQETQYF. CDR3 sequence (DNA): TGCGCCAGCAGCCTTGGGGGCCAGTCTCAAGAGACCCAGTACTTC.

The chain carries TRBV2 and TRBJ1-5; 8 nucleotides match TRBD1. Trimming cost V 8 bases and J 13 bases; bases outside gene matches: 10. The CDR3 is 12 amino acids. CDR1 is SNHLY, CDR2 FYNNEI, per germline. CDR3 sequence: CASGRGQGLQHF. CDR3 nucleotides: TGTGCCAGCGGGCGAGGACAGGGCCTTCAGCATTTT.

This clone has more than one count but fewer than ten. V and J are TRBV28 and TRBJ1-1, with D maybe TRBD1 (5 bases). CDR3 length: 15 residues. Germline CDR1 reads MDHEN; CDR2 reads SYDVKM. V lost 5 bases to trimming and J lost 4 bases, with 17 bases between them. The CDR3, as DNA: TGTGCCAGCAGTCCCCGACAGTTTGGGCCCACTGAAGCTTTCTTT. The encoded protein is CASSPRQFGPTEAFF.

In this sample, this clone turned up a few times. J is TRBJ2-5 and V is TRBV28; D call uncertain. The V end was cut by 9 bases, the J end by 5 bases, with 16 bases between. Germline values: CDR1 MDHEN, CDR2 SYDVKM. There are 13 residues in the CDR3. CDR3: CASTLSGSETQYF. CDR3 bases: TGTGCCAGTACCCTCTCGGGTTCTGAGACCCAGTACTTC. Full variable domain (missing parts from reference TRBV28 and TRBJ2-5): DVKVTQSSRYLVKRTGEKVFLECVQDMDHENMFWYRQDPGLGLRLIYFSYDVKMKEKGDIPEGYSVSREKKERFSLILESASTNQTSMYLCASTLSGSETQYFGPGTRLLVL.